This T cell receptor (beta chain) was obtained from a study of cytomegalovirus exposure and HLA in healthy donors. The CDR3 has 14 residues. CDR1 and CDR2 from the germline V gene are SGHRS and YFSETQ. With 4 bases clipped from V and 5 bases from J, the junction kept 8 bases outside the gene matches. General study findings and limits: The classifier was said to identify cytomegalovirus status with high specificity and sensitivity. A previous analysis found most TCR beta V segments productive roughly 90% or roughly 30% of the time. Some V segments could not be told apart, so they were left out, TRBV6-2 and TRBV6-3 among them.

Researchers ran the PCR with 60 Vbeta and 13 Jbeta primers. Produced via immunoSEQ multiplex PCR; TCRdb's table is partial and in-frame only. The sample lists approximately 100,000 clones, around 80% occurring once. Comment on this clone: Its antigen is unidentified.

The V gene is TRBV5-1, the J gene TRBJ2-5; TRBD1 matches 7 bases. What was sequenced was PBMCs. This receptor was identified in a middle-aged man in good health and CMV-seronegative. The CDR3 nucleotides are TGCGCCAGCAGCCCCTCGACAGGGATGGAGACCCAGTACTTC. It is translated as CASSPSTGMETQYF. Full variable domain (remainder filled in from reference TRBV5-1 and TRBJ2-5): KAGVTQTPRYLIKTRGQQVTLSCSPISGHRSVSWYQQTPGQGLQFLFEYFSETQRNKGNFPGRFSGRQFSNSRSEMNVSTLELGDSALYLCASSPSTGMETQYFGPGTRLLVL.